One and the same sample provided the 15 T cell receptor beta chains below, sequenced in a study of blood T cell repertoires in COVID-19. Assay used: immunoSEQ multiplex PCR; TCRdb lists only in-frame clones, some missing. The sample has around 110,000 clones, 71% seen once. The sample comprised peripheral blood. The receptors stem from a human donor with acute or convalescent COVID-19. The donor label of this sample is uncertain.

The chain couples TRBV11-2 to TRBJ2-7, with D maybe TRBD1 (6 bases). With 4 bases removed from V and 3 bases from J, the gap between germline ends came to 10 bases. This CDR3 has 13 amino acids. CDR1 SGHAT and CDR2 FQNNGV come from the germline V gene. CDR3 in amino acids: CASSSGHLYEQYV. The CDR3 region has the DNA TGTGCCAGCAGCTCGGGACATCTCTACGAGCAGTACGTC.

Written as DNA, the CDR3 is TGTGCCAGCAGCGCCTCCGGGACAGCCACCTACAATGAGCAGTTCTTC. It codes for CASSASGTATYNEQFF. The chain combines TRBV9 with TRBJ2-1; TRBD1 agrees at 7 bases. CDR1 SGDLS and CDR2 YYNGEE come from the germline V gene. With V trimmed by 3 bases and J by 2 bases, 8 bases remained unmatched. This CDR3 spans 16 amino acids.

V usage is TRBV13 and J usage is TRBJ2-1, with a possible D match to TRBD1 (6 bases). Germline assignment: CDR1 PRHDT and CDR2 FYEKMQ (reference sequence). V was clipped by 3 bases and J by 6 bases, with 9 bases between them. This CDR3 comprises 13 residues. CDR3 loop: CASSFAGANEQFF. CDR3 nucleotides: TGTGCCAGCAGCTTTGCAGGGGCCAATGAGCAGTTCTTC. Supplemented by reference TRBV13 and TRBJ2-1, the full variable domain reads AAGVIQSPRHLIKEKRETATLKCYPIPRHDTVYWYQQGPGQDPQFLISFYEKMQSDKGSIPDRFSAQQFSDYHSELNMSSLELGDSALYFCASSFAGANEQFFGPGTRLTVL.

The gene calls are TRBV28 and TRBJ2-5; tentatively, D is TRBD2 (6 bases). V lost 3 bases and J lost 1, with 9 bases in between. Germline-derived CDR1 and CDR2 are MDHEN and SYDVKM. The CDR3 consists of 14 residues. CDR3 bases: TGTGCCAGCAGTTTCCCCGGGGGCCAAGAGACCCAGTACTTC. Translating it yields CASSFPGGQETQYF.

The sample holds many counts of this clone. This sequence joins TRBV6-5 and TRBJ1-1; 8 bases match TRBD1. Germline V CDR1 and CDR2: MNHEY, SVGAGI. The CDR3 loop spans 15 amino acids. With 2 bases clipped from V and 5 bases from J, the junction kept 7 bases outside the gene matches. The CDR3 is CASSYKGRGRTEAFF. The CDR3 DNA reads TGTGCCAGCAGTTACAAGGGCAGGGGGCGGACTGAAGCTTTCTTT.

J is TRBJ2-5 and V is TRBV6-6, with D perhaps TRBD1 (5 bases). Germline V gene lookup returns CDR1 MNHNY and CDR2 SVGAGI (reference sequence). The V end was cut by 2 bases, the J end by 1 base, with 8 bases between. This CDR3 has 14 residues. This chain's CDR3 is CASSYIGAQETQYF. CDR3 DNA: TGTGCCAGCAGTTACATAGGGGCCCAAGAGACCCAGTACTTC.

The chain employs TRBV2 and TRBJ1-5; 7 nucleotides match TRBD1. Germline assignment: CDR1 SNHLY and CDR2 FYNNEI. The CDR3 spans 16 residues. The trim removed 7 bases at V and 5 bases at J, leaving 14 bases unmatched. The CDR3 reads CASTYNPTGAHQPQHF. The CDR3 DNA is TGTGCCAGCACATATAATCCAACAGGGGCCCATCAGCCCCAGCATTTT. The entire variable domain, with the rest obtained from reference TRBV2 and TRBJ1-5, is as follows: EPEVTQTPSHQVTQMGQEVILRCVPISNHLYFYWYRQILGQKVEFLVSFYNNEISEKSEIFDDQFSVERPDGSNFTLKIRSTKLEDSAMYFCASTYNPTGAHQPQHFGDGTRLSIL.

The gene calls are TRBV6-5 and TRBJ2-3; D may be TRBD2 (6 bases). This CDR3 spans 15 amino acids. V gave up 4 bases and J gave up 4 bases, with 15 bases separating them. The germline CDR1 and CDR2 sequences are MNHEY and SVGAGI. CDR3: CASSSRWGDSDTQYF. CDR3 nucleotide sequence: TGTGCCAGCAGTTCCCGATGGGGGGATTCAGATACGCAGTATTTT.

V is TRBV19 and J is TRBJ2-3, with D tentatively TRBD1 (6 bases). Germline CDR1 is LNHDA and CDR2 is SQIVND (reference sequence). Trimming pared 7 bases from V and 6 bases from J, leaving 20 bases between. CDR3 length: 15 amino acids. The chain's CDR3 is CASNKGVGGPDTQYF. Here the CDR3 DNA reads TGTGCCAGTAATAAGGGGGTTGGAGGTCCCGATACGCAGTATTTT.

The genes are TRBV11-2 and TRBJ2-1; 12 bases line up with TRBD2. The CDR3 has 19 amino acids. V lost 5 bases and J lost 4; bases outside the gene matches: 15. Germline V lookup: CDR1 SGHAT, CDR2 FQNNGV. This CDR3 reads CASSPRTSGNIRAYNEQFF. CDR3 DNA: TGTGCCAGCAGCCCCAGGACTAGCGGGAACATCAGGGCTTACAATGAGCAGTTCTTC.

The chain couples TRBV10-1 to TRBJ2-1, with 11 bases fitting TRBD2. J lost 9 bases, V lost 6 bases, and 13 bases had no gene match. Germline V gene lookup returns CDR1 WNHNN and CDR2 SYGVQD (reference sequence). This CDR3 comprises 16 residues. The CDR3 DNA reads TGCGCCAGCAGGGACTTTAGCGGGGGGGCGGAAGGTGAGCAGTTCTTC. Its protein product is CASRDFSGGAEGEQFF.

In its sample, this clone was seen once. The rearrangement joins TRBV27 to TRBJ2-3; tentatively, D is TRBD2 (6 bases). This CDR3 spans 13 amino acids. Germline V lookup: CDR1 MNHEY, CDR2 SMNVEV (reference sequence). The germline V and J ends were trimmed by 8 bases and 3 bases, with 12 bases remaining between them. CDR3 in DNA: TGTGCCAGCCGAACACTAGCAACAGATACGCAGTATTTT. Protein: CASRTLATDTQYF.

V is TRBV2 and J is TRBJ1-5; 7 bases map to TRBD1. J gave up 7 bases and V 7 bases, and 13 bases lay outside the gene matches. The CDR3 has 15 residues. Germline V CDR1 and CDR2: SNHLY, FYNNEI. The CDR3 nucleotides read TGTGCCAGCACCACGGGACAGACAAACAGCCAGCCCCAGCATTTT. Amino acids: CASTTGQTNSQPQHF.

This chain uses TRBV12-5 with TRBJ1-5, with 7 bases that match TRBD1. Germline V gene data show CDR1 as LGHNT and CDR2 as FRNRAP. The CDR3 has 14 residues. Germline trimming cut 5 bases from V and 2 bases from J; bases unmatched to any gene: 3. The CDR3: CASGAGQGNQPQHF. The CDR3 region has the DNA TGTGCTAGTGGTGCCGGACAGGGCAATCAGCCCCAGCATTTT.

This chain's CDR3 is CATSDPTRQTDTQYF. The DNA of the CDR3 is TGTGCCACCAGTGACCCGACTCGACAGACAGATACGCAGTATTTT. The chain recombines TRBV24-1 with TRBJ2-3; maybe TRBD1 (5 bases). V was shortened by 4 bases and J by 3 bases, with 13 bases between the two germline ends. Germline CDR1 and CDR2: KGHDR and SFDVKD. This CDR3 is built from 15 residues.